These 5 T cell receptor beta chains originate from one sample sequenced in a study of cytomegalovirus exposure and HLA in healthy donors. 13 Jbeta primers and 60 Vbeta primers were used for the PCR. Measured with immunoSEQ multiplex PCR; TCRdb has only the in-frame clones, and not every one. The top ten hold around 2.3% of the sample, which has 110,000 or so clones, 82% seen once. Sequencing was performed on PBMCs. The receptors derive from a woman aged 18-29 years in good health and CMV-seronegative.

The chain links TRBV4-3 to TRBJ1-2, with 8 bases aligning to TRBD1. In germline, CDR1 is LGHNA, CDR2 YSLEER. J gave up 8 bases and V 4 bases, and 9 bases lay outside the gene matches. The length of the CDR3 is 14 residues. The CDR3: CASSPKTGEVGYTF. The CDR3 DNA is TGCGCCAGCAGCCCAAAGACAGGGGAGGTAGGCTACACCTTC.

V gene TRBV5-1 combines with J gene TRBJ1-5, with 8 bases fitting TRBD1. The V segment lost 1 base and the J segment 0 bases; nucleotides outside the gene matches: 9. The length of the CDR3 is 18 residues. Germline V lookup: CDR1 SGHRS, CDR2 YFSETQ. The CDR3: CASSLWDRRNNSNQPQHF. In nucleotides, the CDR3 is TGCGCCAGCAGCTTGTGGGACAGGAGAAATAATAGCAATCAGCCCCAGCATTTT.

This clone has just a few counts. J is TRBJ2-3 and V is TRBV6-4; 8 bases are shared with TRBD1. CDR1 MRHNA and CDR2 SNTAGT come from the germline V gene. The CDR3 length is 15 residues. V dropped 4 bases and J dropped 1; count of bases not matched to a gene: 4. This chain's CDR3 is CASSVDRVGTDTQYF. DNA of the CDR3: TGTGCCAGCAGTGTGGACAGGGTGGGCACAGATACGCAGTATTTT.

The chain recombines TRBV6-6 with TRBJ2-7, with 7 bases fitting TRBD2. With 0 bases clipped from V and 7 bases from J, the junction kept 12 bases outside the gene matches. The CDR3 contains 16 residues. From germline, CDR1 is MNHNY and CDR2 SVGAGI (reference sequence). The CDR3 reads CASSYSVGGRVDEQYF. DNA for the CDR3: TGTGCCAGCAGTTACTCAGTCGGCGGGAGAGTGGATGAGCAGTACTTC.

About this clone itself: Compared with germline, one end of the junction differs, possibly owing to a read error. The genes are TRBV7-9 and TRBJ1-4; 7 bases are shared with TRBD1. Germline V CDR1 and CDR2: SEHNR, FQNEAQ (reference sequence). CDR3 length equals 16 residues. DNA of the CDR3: TGTTCCAGCAGCCCCATACAGGGGCCGCGAGGTGAAAAACTGTTTTTT. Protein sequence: CSSSPIQGPRGEKLFF.